Below, 22 T cell receptor beta chains from the same sample are listed, as sequenced in a study of CD8 T cells in ankylosing spondylitis. One entry per CDR3 protein, called by TCRdb with MiXCR from the 5' RACE reads. The sample shows roughly 130,000 distinct CDR3 sequences, over 6.5% of them seen only once. Source material: blood, either unsorted or a sorted T cell fraction (not recorded which). These receptors came from a male donor with ankylosing spondylitis or in good health (not recorded which).

The CDR3 spells CASTATYTDTQYF. DNA for the CDR3: TGCGCCAGCACCGCAACCTACACAGATACGCAGTATTTT. The J gene is TRBJ2-3, the V gene TRBV23-1; no clear D gene. TRBV23-1 carries the ORF label, with uncertain function. CDR3 size: 13 residues. V lost 7 bases to trimming and J lost 2 bases, with 10 bases between them.

This clonotype was seen ten or more times. This chain links TRBV5-6 with TRBJ2-7, with 8 bases lining up with TRBD1. This CDR3 comprises 15 residues. Germline CDR1 and CDR2: SGHDT and YYEEEE. V lost 1 base and J lost 1; bases outside the gene matches: 4. In nucleotides, the CDR3 is TGTGCCAGCAGCTTGCACAGGGGGATTTCCTACGAGCAGTACTTC. Protein sequence: CASSLHRGISYEQYF.

This clonotype was observed many times. The rearrangement uses TRBV20-1 and TRBJ2-1, with TRBD2 matching over 15 bases. Germline V CDR1 and CDR2: DFQATT, SNEGSKA (reference sequence). J lost 3 bases, V lost 5 bases, and 2 bases had no gene match. The CDR3 is 15 residues long. The CDR3 sequence is CSAPGLAGGYNEQFF. In nucleotides, the CDR3 is TGCAGTGCTCCGGGACTAGCGGGGGGCTACAATGAGCAGTTCTTC.

The sample holds many counts of this clonotype. The chain joins TRBV5-1 to TRBJ2-2, with D perhaps TRBD1 (5 bases). Germline CDR1 SGHRS, CDR2 YFSETQ. Trimming pared 0 bases from V and 2 bases from J, leaving 11 bases between. The CDR3 totals 16 residues. Written as DNA, the CDR3 is TGCGCCAGCAGCTTGGGGCAGGGTCATAACACCGGGGAGCTGTTTTTT. Its protein is CASSLGQGHNTGELFF.

In its sample, this clonotype was seen many times. The chain employs TRBV5-1 and TRBJ2-5; D assignment may be TRBD1 or TRBD2 (5 bases each). Germline assignment: CDR1 SGHRS and CDR2 YFSETQ. V was cut by 3 bases and J by 4 bases, with 22 bases left in between. The CDR3 has 17 amino acids. This chain's CDR3 is CASSSTPGRHSGETQYF. Here the CDR3 DNA reads TGCGCCAGCAGCTCTACACCGGGACGGCATTCGGGAGAGACCCAGTACTTC.

This clonotype was recorded many times. The V and J genes are TRBV7-9 and TRBJ2-7; D is undetermined. The germline V and J ends were trimmed by 3 bases and 6 bases, with 15 bases remaining between them. The CDR3 covers 14 residues. The germline gives CDR1 SEHNR, CDR2 FQNEAQ (reference sequence). CDR3 nucleotide sequence: TGTGCCAGCAGCTTTGTTGGGATGTGGCGCGAGCAGTACTTC. It codes for CASSFVGMWREQYF. The whole variable domain, remainder taken from reference TRBV7-9 and TRBJ2-7, is DTGVSQNPRHKITKRGQNVTFRCDPISEHNRLYWYRQTLGQGPEFLTYFQNEAQLEKSRLLSDRFSAERPKGSFSTLEIQRTEQGDSAMYLCASSFVGMWREQYFGPGTRLTVT.

This clonotype came up many times. This chain connects TRBV7-1 to TRBJ2-1; TRBD2 aligns across 13 bases. TRBV7-1 has ORF status, its function being uncertain. The CDR3 spans 22 residues. Losses at the gene ends were 3 bases for V and 5 bases for J; bases not matched to a gene: 22. Here the CDR3 reads CASSSPGGQKPGLAGRHNEQFF. The CDR3 bases are TGTGCCAGCAGCTCCCCCGGCGGCCAAAAACCGGGACTAGCGGGAAGGCACAATGAGCAGTTCTTC.

Many counts were recorded for this clonotype. This chain joins TRBV5-8 and TRBJ1-1, with TRBD1 as a possible D gene (5 bases). CDR1 is SGHTS, CDR2 YDEGEE, per germline. The CDR3 length is 15 residues. With 2 bases removed from V and 3 bases from J, the gap between germline ends came to 14 bases. CDR3 in amino acids: CASSLDPGTYTEAFF. As DNA, the CDR3 is TGTGCCAGCAGCTTAGATCCCGGGACTTACACTGAAGCTTTCTTT.

The sample holds many counts of this clonotype. V gene TRBV12-3 or TRBV12-4 combines with J gene TRBJ1-6; D might be TRBD1 (6 bases). This CDR3 has 15 amino acids. Deletions cut 9 bases from V and 0 bases from J, with 12 bases between. In nucleotides, the CDR3 is TGTGCCAGTAAACAGGGTGTCTCCTATAATTCACCCCTCCACTTT. Its translation is CASKQGVSYNSPLHF.

The chain is built from TRBV7-8 and TRBJ1-4; D uncertain. This CDR3 is 13 amino acids long. The V end was cut by 5 bases, the J end by 8 bases, with 12 bases between. Looked up from germline, CDR1 is SGHVS and CDR2 is FQNEAQ. The CDR3 bases are TGTGCCAGCAGCGGGCGACGAGCGGAAAAACTGTTTTTT. Protein sequence: CASSGRRAEKLFF. The full variable domain, completed using reference TRBV7-8 and TRBJ1-4, is GAGVSQSPRYKVAKRGQDVALRCDPISGHVSLFWYQQALGQGPEFLTYFQNEAQLDKSGLPSDRFFAERPEGSVSTLKIQRTQQEDSAVYLCASSGRRAEKLFFGSGTQLSVL.

This clonotype was counted at least ten times. J is TRBJ2-2 and V is TRBV12-3 or TRBV12-4; 14 bases match TRBD2. The CDR3 length is 18 residues. With V trimmed by 6 bases and J by 2 bases, 8 bases remained unmatched. CDR3 coding DNA: TGTGCCAGCAGCCCTGGACTAGCGGGGGGATCTAACACCGGGGAGCTGTTTTTT. Amino acid sequence: CASSPGLAGGSNTGELFF.

This clonotype was found many times. V and J are TRBV3-1 and TRBJ2-1; D call uncertain. V dropped 4 bases and J dropped 1 base, with 8 bases sitting between them. Germline V gene sequence: CDR1 LGHDT, CDR2 YNNKEL (reference sequence). The CDR3 spans 14 residues. The CDR3 reads CASSPQWSYNEQFF. Here the CDR3 DNA reads TGTGCCAGCAGCCCACAGTGGTCCTACAATGAGCAGTTCTTC.

This clonotype was seen many times. V and J are TRBV7-2 and TRBJ2-1; 8 bases map to TRBD1. With 1 base clipped from V and 10 bases from J, the junction kept 12 bases outside the gene matches. CDR3 length: 16 amino acids. CDR1 is SGHTA, CDR2 FQGNSA, per germline. The CDR3 bases are TGTGCCAGCAGCTTAGTGGGGGGCAGGGGGCTTCAGGAGCAGTTCTTC. Encoded protein: CASSLVGGRGLQEQFF.

This clonotype was counted between two and nine times. The chain recombines TRBV5-1 with TRBJ2-2; possibly TRBD2 for D (6 bases). The CDR3 totals 15 residues. Per the germline V gene, CDR1 is SGHRS and CDR2 is YFSETQ. V was pared by 5 bases and J by 1 base, with 12 bases between. The CDR3 bases are TGCGCCAGCAGTTCAGCGGGCCTGAACACCGGGGAGCTGTTTTTT. As protein: CASSSAGLNTGELFF.

The table lists this clonotype with many counts. The chain employs TRBV5-1 and TRBJ2-7; D ambiguous. Germline CDR1 SGHRS, CDR2 YFSETQ. V was shortened by 0 bases and J by 2 bases, with 12 bases between the two germline ends. The length of the CDR3 is 15 residues. The CDR3 is CASSLGPGAAYEQYF. The CDR3 coding sequence is TGCGCCAGCAGCTTGGGCCCGGGTGCGGCCTACGAGCAGTACTTC. Combining the CDR3 with reference TRBV5-1 and TRBJ2-7 gives the whole variable domain KAGVTQTPRYLIKTRGQQVTLSCSPISGHRSVSWYQQTPGQGLQFLFEYFSETQRNKGNFPGRFSGRQFSNSRSEMNVSTLELGDSALYLCASSLGPGAAYEQYFGPGTRLTVT.

This chain joins TRBV27 and TRBJ2-2; 12 bases agree with TRBD2. Germline V lookup: CDR1 MNHEY, CDR2 SMNVEV (reference sequence). The CDR3 is 17 amino acids. V lost 7 bases to trimming and J lost 6 bases; unmatched junction nucleotides: 12. The CDR3 nucleotides are TGTGCCAGCACTCAACTCATCCCTAGCGGGAGGGCCGGGGAGCTGTTTTTT. This translates into CASTQLIPSGRAGELFF.

This clonotype was recorded many times. The J gene is TRBJ2-7, the V gene TRBV7-2; D is ambiguous. Looked up from germline, CDR1 is SGHTA and CDR2 is FQGNSA. The CDR3 spans 11 residues. Trimming shortened V by 4 bases and J by 2 bases, and 3 bases separated the two germline ends. CDR3 sequence (DNA): TGTGCCAGCAGCTCCGCCTACGAGCAGTACTTC. This translates into CASSSAYEQYF.

This clonotype was recorded at least ten times. The J gene is TRBJ2-7, the V gene TRBV29-1; the D is unclear. V shed 1 base and J shed 1 base, with 8 bases lying between them. Germline lookup yields CDR1 SQVTM and CDR2 ANQGSEA. CDR3 length: 13 residues. CDR3 coding DNA: TGCAGCGTTGAAGCGGTGAATTCCTACGAGCAGTACTTC. Protein product: CSVEAVNSYEQYF.

This clonotype has ten or more counts. The gene calls are TRBV5-1 and TRBJ2-5; 7 bases line up with TRBD1. V gave up 4 bases and J gave up 5 bases; unmatched junction bases: 8. The V gene's germline CDR1 is SGHRS and CDR2 YFSETQ. The CDR3 runs to 14 residues. The CDR3 is CASSRDSRGETQYF. As DNA, the CDR3 is TGCGCCAGCAGCCGGGACAGCAGAGGGGAGACCCAGTACTTC.

In this sample, this clonotype turned up many times. The rearrangement links TRBV20-1 to TRBJ2-3; 9 bases are a match to TRBD2. Trimming removed 3 bases from V and 5 bases from J; junction bases left unmatched: 9. The CDR3 runs 15 residues. Germline V gene lookup returns CDR1 DFQATT and CDR2 SNEGSKA (reference sequence). In DNA form, the CDR3 reads TGCAGTGCTAGTAAGCGGGAGGATGATAGAGATACGCAGTATTTT. Protein: CSASKREDDRDTQYF.

There are many counts of this clonotype. This chain uses TRBV5-1 with TRBJ2-2; 7 nucleotides line up with TRBD2. This CDR3 comprises 15 residues. Unmatched junction bases numbered 6, after V lost 6 bases and J lost 1 base. Germline assignment: CDR1 SGHRS and CDR2 YFSETQ. The CDR3 reads CASTPGGGNTGELFF. CDR3 nucleotides: TGCGCCAGCACCCCTGGCGGGGGGAACACCGGGGAGCTGTTTTTT. The full variable domain, completed using reference TRBV5-1 and TRBJ2-2, is KAGVTQTPRYLIKTRGQQVTLSCSPISGHRSVSWYQQTPGQGLQFLFEYFSETQRNKGNFPGRFSGRQFSNSRSEMNVSTLELGDSALYLCASTPGGGNTGELFFGEGSRLTVL.

The table lists this clonotype with many counts. V and J are TRBV20-1 and TRBJ1-2; D ambiguous. V gave up 6 bases and J gave up 2 bases, with 13 bases separating them. CDR3 length equals 13 residues. Germline V gene sequence: CDR1 DFQATT, CDR2 SNEGSKA (reference sequence). The CDR3 nucleotides are TGCAGTGCCCTGGTCGAATCCAACTATGGCTACACCTTC. It is translated as CSALVESNYGYTF.